Listed below are T cell receptor beta chains from one sample, sequenced in a study of T cell repertoires in cytomegalovirus infection. TCRdb passed the reads through MiXCR, listing each CDR3 protein once. The sample holds around 290,000 distinct CDR3 sequences; roughly a quarter are singletons and the top ten take approximately 15%. Source material: PBMCs. Every receptor here comes from a human donor in good health (CMV status not recorded). Some clones in this sample may be carry-over from other donors' samples. The CDR3 runs from the conserved cysteine through the conserved F or W. The order of the fields is J gene, D gene, clone size, V gene, CDR3 DNA, CDR3 protein. D genes are given only for firm matches. Clone size is given for some rows only: seen once, a few or many times, or a class if the clone is expanded.

j_gene: TRBJ2-3
d_gene: -
abundance: -
v_gene: TRBV7-9
CDR3nt: TGTGCCAGCAGCATGCAGTCTAGCACAGATACGCAGTATTTT
CDR3aa: CASSMQSSTDTQYF

j_gene: TRBJ1-4
d_gene: -
abundance: -
v_gene: TRBV20-1
CDR3nt: TGCAGTGCTCAAATACGGGAAAAACTGTTTTTT
CDR3aa: CSAQIREKLFF

j_gene: TRBJ2-3
d_gene: -
abundance: -
v_gene: TRBV11-2
CDR3nt: TGTGCCAGCAGCTCTCGACAGAGGAGTAGCACAGATACGCAGTATTTT
CDR3aa: CASSSRQRSSTDTQYF

j_gene: TRBJ2-7
d_gene: -
abundance: few
v_gene: TRBV20-1
CDR3nt: TGCAGTGCTAGAGGGAACGACGAGCAGTACTTC
CDR3aa: CSARGNDEQYF

j_gene: TRBJ1-5
d_gene: TRBD1
abundance: -
v_gene: TRBV28
CDR3nt: TGTGCCAGCAGTTTATCCTTACCGGGACAGGGTTACAATCAGCCCCAGCATTTT
CDR3aa: CASSLSLPGQGYNQPQHF

j_gene: TRBJ2-2
d_gene: -
abundance: -
v_gene: TRBV19
CDR3nt: TGTGCCAGTAGTATAAGACAGATGAACACCGGGGAGCTGTTTTTT
CDR3aa: CASSIRQMNTGELFF

j_gene: TRBJ2-3
d_gene: -
abundance: -
v_gene: TRBV5-6
CDR3nt: TGTGCCAGCAGCTACGGACTCGAGTCAGATACGCAGTATTTT
CDR3aa: CASSYGLESDTQYF

j_gene: TRBJ2-2
d_gene: -
abundance: many
v_gene: TRBV7-8
CDR3nt: TGTGCCAGCAGCTCCTTGCTAGCTCCGAACACCGGGGAGCTGTTTTTT
CDR3aa: CASSSLLAPNTGELFF

j_gene: TRBJ2-5
d_gene: TRBD2
abundance: few
v_gene: TRBV6-2/TRBV6-3
CDR3nt: TGTGCCAGCAGTTACGGTAGCGGGGCGCGGGAGACCCAGTACTTC
CDR3aa: CASSYGSGARETQYF

j_gene: TRBJ2-4
d_gene: -
abundance: -
v_gene: TRBV28
CDR3nt: TGTGCCAGCGGAGGGGTGGAGGACATTCAGTACTTC
CDR3aa: CASGGVEDIQYF

j_gene: TRBJ2-1
d_gene: TRBD1
abundance: many
v_gene: TRBV6-1
CDR3nt: TGTGCCAGCAGTTTCCACAGACAGGGGCCGTACAATGAGCAGTTCTTC
CDR3aa: CASSFHRQGPYNEQFF

j_gene: TRBJ2-1
d_gene: TRBD1
abundance: -
v_gene: TRBV7-9
CDR3nt: TGTGCCAGCAGGGACAGGGGGCCAGACAATGAGCAGTTCTTC
CDR3aa: CASRDRGPDNEQFF

j_gene: TRBJ2-3
d_gene: TRBD1
abundance: many
v_gene: TRBV7-2
CDR3nt: TGTGCCAGCGGACAGGCTCACACAGATACGCAGTATTTT
CDR3aa: CASGQAHTDTQYF

j_gene: TRBJ2-7
d_gene: -
abundance: -
v_gene: TRBV6-1
CDR3nt: TGTGCCAGCAGTTACGTAGGGGTGGGCTACGAGCAGTACTTC
CDR3aa: CASSYVGVGYEQYF

j_gene: TRBJ2-7
d_gene: -
abundance: many
v_gene: TRBV7-2
CDR3nt: TGTGCCAGCAGCCGGGAGCGGATTTCCTACGAGCAGTACTTC
CDR3aa: CASSRERISYEQYF

j_gene: TRBJ2-1
d_gene: -
abundance: many
v_gene: TRBV20-1
CDR3nt: TGCAGTGCCAGGGACTCAGTCCACTACAATGAGCAGTTCTTC
CDR3aa: CSARDSVHYNEQFF

j_gene: TRBJ1-1
d_gene: -
abundance: many
v_gene: TRBV7-2
CDR3nt: TGTGCCAGCAGCTCCCGTATGAGCACTGAAGCTTTCTTT
CDR3aa: CASSSRMSTEAFF

j_gene: TRBJ2-3
d_gene: TRBD2
abundance: few
v_gene: TRBV6-1
CDR3nt: TGTGCCAGCAGATCTCCGGGACTAGCGGGGAGAGATACGCAGTATTTT
CDR3aa: CASRSPGLAGRDTQYF

j_gene: TRBJ1-1
d_gene: -
abundance: -
v_gene: TRBV6-4
CDR3nt: TGTGCCAGCCCTCCAGGGCCACACACTGAAGCTTTCTTT
CDR3aa: CASPPGPHTEAFF

j_gene: TRBJ2-7
d_gene: TRBD1
abundance: few
v_gene: TRBV2
CDR3nt: TGTGCCAGCCGGGACAGGGTACGCTACGAGCAGTACTTC
CDR3aa: CASRDRVRYEQYF

j_gene: TRBJ1-2
d_gene: TRBD1
abundance: -
v_gene: TRBV6-2/TRBV6-3
CDR3nt: TGTGCCAGCAGTTACACCCTACAGGGGATCGGCTACACCTTC
CDR3aa: CASSYTLQGIGYTF

j_gene: TRBJ1-2
d_gene: -
abundance: -
v_gene: TRBV20-1
CDR3nt: TGCAGTGCTAGCCCTTTAATCGGCAGGGGAGGCGTCTATGGCTACACCTTC
CDR3aa: CSASPLIGRGGVYGYTF